This TCR beta chain was documented in a study of regulatory and conventional T cells in RAG deficiency. CDR3 size: 15 residues. With V trimmed by 4 bases and J by 3 bases, 4 bases remained unmatched. Per germline, CDR1 SGHVS and CDR2 FQNEAQ. Overall study findings and caveats: Omenn CD25-high CD127-low cells may be activated cells, not true Tregs. RAG-deficient patients showed markedly lower Shannon entropy and higher Simpson indices than control T-cell subsets. Other subsets showed roughly 10-fold reductions, but Treg unique TCR beta sequences fell roughly 96-fold in these patients.

Clones were sequenced by immunoSEQ multiplex PCR, and TCRdb holds only the in-frame ones, with some missing. The sample contains around 33,000 clones, approximately 90% of which appear only once. About this clone itself: No antigen is known for it.

The same specimen was also included in a second study, on regulatory T cells. That report notes: Primers: 52 TRBV forward and 13 TRBJ reverse.

This sequence joins TRBV7-8 and TRBJ1-4; 8 bases map to TRBD1. The sequence came from a human donor in good health. The sequenced sample was CD8+ T cells sorted from blood. The CDR3 bases are TGTGCCAGCAGCTCGCAGGGGGCGCCTAATGAAAAACTGTTTTTT. It codes for CASSSQGAPNEKLFF.